This TCR beta chain emerged from a study of blood T cell repertoires in COVID-19. Germline CDR1 reads LNHNV; CDR2 reads YYDKDF (reference sequence). The trim removed 7 bases at V and 6 bases at J, leaving 9 bases unmatched. The CDR3 loop spans 13 amino acids. Sequenced by immunoSEQ multiplex PCR; TCRdb stores in-frame clones only, minus some. The sample consists of about 400,000 clones, approximately 90% of them appearing once. What was sequenced was PBMCs or T cells enriched from blood (not recorded which). This sequence was found in a woman aged 18 to 35 with acute COVID-19. The chain recombines TRBV15 with TRBJ2-7, with 7 bases matching TRBD1. CDR3: CATNKRAGGEQYF. The CDR3 nucleotides read TGTGCCACCAACAAGAGAGCAGGGGGCGAGCAGTACTTC.